The 25 T cell receptor beta chains below come from one sample, sequenced in a study of patients and donors after allogeneic stem cell transplantation. TCRdb re-called the RT-PCR reads with MiXCR, one entry per CDR3 protein. This table holds approximately 37,000 distinct CDR3 sequences, 25% to 40% found once. Source material: blood, either unsorted or a sorted T cell fraction (not recorded which). Receptors were obtained from a human donor who was either an allogeneic HSCT recipient or a stem cell or donor lymphocyte infusion donor (not recorded which). It is not recorded whose cells these are; they may come from a transplant donor.

Ten or more counts support this clonotype. The chain uses TRBV29-1 and TRBJ1-2; TRBD1 is a possible D gene (6 bases). The CDR3 extends over 13 amino acids. Trimming took off 0 bases at V and 7 bases at J, with 12 bases between the two ends. The germline V gene has CDR1 SQVTM and CDR2 ANQGSEA. The DNA of the CDR3 is TGCAGCGTTGAAGATACCGGGGGGCCTGGCTACACCTTC. Its protein is CSVEDTGGPGYTF. The variable domain in full, completed from reference TRBV29-1 and TRBJ1-2, reads SAVISQKPSRDICQRGTSLTIQCQVDSQVTMMFWYRQQPGQSLTLIATANQGSEATYESGFVIDKFPISRPNLTFSTLTVSNMSPEDSSIYLCSVEDTGGPGYTFGSGTRLTVV.

This clonotype has more than one count but fewer than ten. The chain recombines TRBV12-3 or TRBV12-4 with TRBJ2-1; possibly TRBD2 for D (6 bases). Trimming cost V 3 bases and J 9 bases, with 12 bases left between them. The CDR3 is 13 residues long. The CDR3 reads CASSFQMEGEQFF. The CDR3 DNA is TGTGCCAGCAGTTTTCAGATGGAGGGTGAGCAGTTCTTC.

The chain is built from TRBV12-3 or TRBV12-4 and TRBJ2-7, with 10 bases aligning to TRBD2. The CDR3 sequence is 15 residues long. With V trimmed by 2 bases and J by 5 bases, 6 bases remained unmatched. The CDR3 loop reads CASSLRLAGANEQYF. DNA for the CDR3: TGTGCCAGCAGTTTAAGGCTAGCGGGAGCGAACGAGCAGTACTTC.

This clonotype was seen a few times. CDR3 amino acids: CASSSDRPVHEQYF. The CDR3 DNA follows: TGTGCCAGCAGTTCAGACAGGCCGGTCCACGAGCAGTACTTC. The chain is built from TRBV12-3 or TRBV12-4 and TRBJ2-7; D might be TRBD1 (6 bases). The CDR3 runs 14 residues. V was shortened by 4 bases and J by 5 bases, with 15 bases between the two germline ends.

Many counts were recorded for this clonotype. The rearrangement uses TRBV5-1 and TRBJ1-6; TRBD1 might be the D (6 bases). The CDR3 has 13 amino acids. V was cut by 3 bases and J by 7 bases, with 8 bases left in between. Germline-derived CDR1 and CDR2 are SGHRS and YFSETQ. The CDR3 here is CASSSGENSPLHF. As DNA, the CDR3 is TGCGCCAGCAGCTCAGGGGAGAATTCACCCCTCCACTTT.

This clonotype was found a few times. This sequence joins TRBV12-3 or TRBV12-4 and TRBJ1-2; D is ambiguous. Between the trimmed V and J ends, which lost 3 bases and 3 bases, there was a span of 11 bases. The CDR3 has 14 residues. The CDR3 reads CASSLEGRDYGYTF. The CDR3 DNA follows: TGTGCCAGCAGTTTGGAAGGGAGGGACTATGGCTACACCTTC.

This clonotype was seen a few times. The J gene is TRBJ1-2, the V gene TRBV7-2; D gene ambiguous. The CDR3 length is 14 residues. In germline, CDR1 is SGHTA, CDR2 FQGNSA. V shed 3 bases and J shed 2 bases, with 10 bases lying between them. The CDR3 DNA reads TGTGCCAGCAGCTTGTACTCGGGGAACTATGGCTACACCTTC. Translated: CASSLYSGNYGYTF.

This clonotype was seen more than once but under ten times. The chain uses TRBV12-3 or TRBV12-4 and TRBJ2-7; 9 bases match TRBD2. This CDR3 has 15 residues. V lost 6 bases and J lost 4; bases outside the gene matches: 10. The CDR3 is CASSPRTSARYEQYF. CDR3 DNA: TGTGCCAGCAGCCCCAGGACTAGCGCGAGGTACGAGCAGTACTTC.

The J gene is TRBJ1-1, the V gene TRBV12-3 or TRBV12-4; 10 positions agree with TRBD1. CDR3 length equals 14 residues. J gave up 6 bases and V 3 bases, and 4 bases lay outside the gene matches. The CDR3 region is CASSLGQGTAEAFF. The CDR3, as DNA: TGTGCCAGCAGTTTGGGACAGGGGACGGCTGAAGCTTTCTTT.

The chain carries TRBV12-3 or TRBV12-4 and TRBJ2-7; no clear D. The V end lost 3 bases, the J end lost 0 bases, and 9 bases lay between the germline ends. There are 14 residues in the CDR3. The DNA for the CDR3 is TGTGCCAGCAGTTTGCCGCGGACCTCCTACGAGCAGTACTTC. Protein sequence: CASSLPRTSYEQYF.

The rearrangement uses TRBV6-2 or TRBV6-3 and TRBJ2-1, with 9 positions matching TRBD1. The germline V gene has CDR1 MNHEY and CDR2 SVGEGT. CDR3 size: 14 residues. The V and J ends lost 2 bases and 9 bases, in that order; junction bases with no gene match: 5. CDR3 bases: TGTGCCAGCAGTTACCGGACAGGGGCCGGTGAGCAGTTCTTC. Protein product: CASSYRTGAGEQFF.

The chain uses TRBV7-2 and TRBJ1-4; D not resolved. Trimming removed 5 bases from V and 2 bases from J, with 12 bases in between. Germline CDR1 reads SGHTA; CDR2 reads FQGNSA. The length of the CDR3 is 15 residues. CDR3 DNA sequence: TGTGCCAGCAGCAACCAACGTAGGACTAATGAAAAACTGTTTTTT. It codes for CASSNQRRTNEKLFF.

The chain carries TRBV7-2 and TRBJ1-3; D unclear. V was cut by 3 bases and J by 4 bases, with 10 bases left in between. This CDR3 is 14 amino acids long. Germline CDR1 SGHTA, CDR2 FQGNSA. CDR3 sequence reads: CASSFRKSGNTIYF. The CDR3 DNA reads TGTGCCAGCAGCTTCCGGAAGTCCGGAAACACCATATATTTT.

V gene TRBV15 combines with J gene TRBJ2-7; TRBD2 aligns across 7 bases. The V gene's germline CDR1 is LNHNV and CDR2 YYDKDF (reference sequence). Germline trimming cut 6 bases from V and 4 bases from J; bases unmatched to any gene: 3. The CDR3 extends over 12 amino acids. CDR3 protein: CATRNSGYEQYF. The CDR3 DNA reads TGTGCCACCAGGAATAGCGGGTACGAGCAGTACTTC.

Only a few counts were recorded for this clonotype. This chain links TRBV7-2 with TRBJ1-1; 9 nucleotides agree with TRBD1. The CDR3 totals 13 residues. In germline, CDR1 is SGHTA, CDR2 FQGNSA. V shed 6 bases and J 5 bases; nucleotides not matched to a gene: 4. The CDR3 loop reads CASRAGTGTEAFF. DNA of the CDR3: TGTGCCAGCAGGGCCGGGACAGGGACTGAAGCTTTCTTT.

The chain couples TRBV5-1 to TRBJ1-1, with D hard to call. Germline V lookup: CDR1 SGHRS, CDR2 YFSETQ. V was clipped by 2 bases and J by 0 bases, with 8 bases between them. This CDR3 contains 14 residues. CDR3 loop: CASSFFAMNTEAFF. CDR3 nucleotides: TGCGCCAGCAGCTTTTTCGCCATGAACACTGAAGCTTTCTTT.

This chain joins TRBV7-9 and TRBJ2-5; a weak D match, TRBD1 (6 bases). The CDR3 contains 16 residues. The germline V gene has CDR1 SEHNR and CDR2 FQNEAQ (reference sequence). V gave up 4 bases and J gave up 7 bases, with 22 bases separating them. The CDR3 nucleotides read TGTGCCAGCAGCTCGATTAACGGGACAAAGAGAGGGACCCAGTACTTC. Translation: CASSSINGTKRGTQYF. Based on the CDR3 plus reference TRBV7-9 and TRBJ2-5, the full variable domain is DTGVSQNPRHKITKRGQNVTFRCDPISEHNRLYWYRQTLGQGPEFLTYFQNEAQLEKSRLLSDRFSAERPKGSFSTLEIQRTEQGDSAMYLCASSSINGTKRGTQYFGPGTRLLVL.

This clonotype was detected a few times. The chain has TRBV12-3 or TRBV12-4 and TRBJ2-1, with 13 bases lining up with TRBD2. This CDR3 is built from 15 residues. Trimming took 3 bases from V and 4 from J; bases not matched to a gene: 0. This CDR3 is CASSLGLAGYNEQFF. CDR3 DNA sequence: TGTGCCAGCAGTTTGGGACTAGCGGGATACAATGAGCAGTTCTTC.

This clonotype was counted only a few times. The rearrangement links TRBV28 to TRBJ2-3; possibly TRBD1 or TRBD2 for D (6 bases each). This CDR3 spans 17 amino acids. With 5 bases removed from V and 5 bases from J, the gap between germline ends came to 23 bases. The germline V gene has CDR1 MDHEN and CDR2 SYDVKM. This chain's CDR3 is CASSKLDWGARRDTQYF. Written as DNA, the CDR3 is TGTGCCAGCAGTAAATTAGACTGGGGGGCGCGGAGAGATACGCAGTATTTT. The variable domain in full, with the rest retrieved from reference TRBV28 and TRBJ2-3, is DVKVTQSSRYLVKRTGEKVFLECVQDMDHENMFWYRQDPGLGLRLIYFSYDVKMKEKGDIPEGYSVSREKKERFSLILESASTNQTSMYLCASSKLDWGARRDTQYFGPGTRLTVL.

The rearrangement joins TRBV12-3 or TRBV12-4 to TRBJ1-6; D not resolved. With 7 bases removed from V and 0 bases from J, the gap between germline ends came to 13 bases. This CDR3 is 16 amino acids long. The CDR3 nucleotides read TGTGCCAGCACCTTGAGGCGGAGCTCCTATAATTCACCCCTCCACTTT. Protein: CASTLRRSSYNSPLHF.

This clonotype was counted ten times or more. The chain links TRBV29-1 to TRBJ1-1; the D gene is possibly TRBD1 (5 bases). The CDR3 has 13 amino acids. Germline lookup yields CDR1 SQVTM and CDR2 ANQGSEA. The ends were cut back, 6 bases at V and 1 base at J, with 12 bases in the middle. The CDR3 sequence is CSVRGFENTEAFF. CDR3 nucleotides: TGCAGCGTGCGGGGGTTCGAGAACACTGAAGCTTTCTTT.

The chain combines TRBV20-1 with TRBJ2-1; D may be TRBD1 (5 bases). The CDR3 is 13 residues long. The germline gives CDR1 DFQATT, CDR2 SNEGSKA (reference sequence). Deletions cut 6 bases from V and 5 bases from J, with 14 bases between. The CDR3 DNA is TGCAGTGCGTCGCCGGCAGGGAACAATGAGCAGTTCTTC. Amino acid sequence: CSASPAGNNEQFF.

The V and J genes are TRBV5-6 and TRBJ2-3; TRBD1 matches at 11 bases. The germline gives CDR1 SGHDT, CDR2 YYEEEE. This CDR3 spans 16 amino acids. V lost 0 bases and J lost 4; bases outside the gene matches: 4. The chain's CDR3 is CASSLARTGGADTQYF. DNA of the CDR3: TGTGCCAGCAGCTTGGCAAGGACAGGGGGCGCAGATACGCAGTATTTT.

DNA for the CDR3: TGTGCCAGCAGCCGGACAGGGAGCCACTACGAGCAGTACTTC. This encodes CASSRTGSHYEQYF. The chain uses TRBV7-6 and TRBJ2-7; 8 bases line up with TRBD1. Germline values: CDR1 SGHVS, CDR2 FNYEAQ. CDR3 length: 14 amino acids. Losses at the gene ends were 5 bases for V and 3 bases for J; bases not matched to a gene: 6.

By sample share, this clonotype is medium-sized (0.01 to 0.1%). The junction shows a germline mismatch at one end, possibly a read error. The chain is built from TRBV7-9 and TRBJ2-7; D not certain. This CDR3 has 12 amino acids. CDR1 is SEHNR and CDR2 is FQNEAQ in the germline V gene (reference sequence). CDR3 residues: CASSPLSSEQYF. The CDR3 nucleotides read TGTGCCAGCAGTCCTCTGTCCTCCGAGCAGTACTTC.